This T cell receptor (beta chain) was documented in a study of OX40 agonist ivuxolimab in advanced cancers. Assay used: immunoSEQ multiplex PCR; TCRdb lists only in-frame clones, some missing. This table holds 100,000 or so clones, roughly 95% found once. The sequencing here drew on CD4+ or CD8+ T cells sorted from blood, taken in a trial of the OX40 agonist ivuxolimab. This clonotype was sampled from an adult with an advanced solid tumor such as melanoma, head and neck, liver or kidney cancer.

The CDR3 sequence: CASSLGPTDTQYF. DNA of the CDR3: TGTGCCAGCAGCTTGGGCCCCACAGATACGCAGTATTTT. The chain is built from TRBV5-5 and TRBJ2-3; D gene ambiguous. The CDR3 length is 13 residues. Per germline, CDR1 SGHKS and CDR2 YYEKEE (reference sequence). The V and J ends lost 0 bases and 2 bases respectively, with 4 bases between them. Full variable domain (outside the CDR3, taken from reference TRBV5-5 and TRBJ2-3): DAGVTQSPTHLIKTRGQQVTLRCSPISGHKSVSWYQQVLGQGPQFIFQYYEKEERGRGNFPDRFSARQFPNYSSELNVNALLLGDSALYLCASSLGPTDTQYFGPGTRLTVL.